These T cell receptor beta chains were read from a single sample in a study of T cell repertoires and leukemia-associated antigens. No antigen has been identified for these receptors. TCRdb re-analysed the 5' RACE reads in MiXCR, keeping a single row per CDR3 protein. The sample holds 9,500 to 15,000 distinct CDR3 sequences, more than 40% seen once. The sequencing input was CD3+ T cells sorted from blood and cultured. These receptors were obtained from a female donor in good health. CDR3s include the opening cysteine and the closing phenylalanine or tryptophan. Clone sizes are given selectively: once, few, many, or a class where the clone is expanded.

clone size,V gene,J gene,CDR3 protein
-,TRBV12-3/TRBV12-4,TRBJ2-7,CASSLGVHEQYF
large,TRBV28,TRBJ1-6,CASIQTVANSPLHF
-,TRBV7-3,TRBJ2-5,CASSPGRRTGGPSAAGTQYF
many,TRBV20-1,TRBJ2-7,CSARQSGLAGRGEQYF
few,TRBV7-2,TRBJ2-7,CASSTGPRNEQYF
-,TRBV4-3,TRBJ1-3,CASSQEDRGYGNTIYF
few,TRBV5-1,TRBJ2-1,CASSLSSGRTYNEQFF
-,TRBV7-9,TRBJ2-3,CASSLRGESATQYF
-,TRBV12-3/TRBV12-4,TRBJ2-5,CASSFGIRGETQYF
-,TRBV7-3,TRBJ2-7,CASSLSGTGGYEQYF
-,TRBV7-3,TRBJ2-3,CASSSGLAGSTDTQYF
-,TRBV6-1,TRBJ2-5,CATLGGASYETQYF
many,TRBV27,TRBJ2-2,CASKVAGGGPGELFF